The sequence of this TCR beta chain was determined in a study of CD4 and CD8 cells across lung adenocarcinoma regions. The patients had localized lung adenocarcinoma, a non-small cell subtype. TCRdb re-called the PCR reads with MiXCR, one entry per CDR3 protein. The repertoire holds 20,000 or so distinct CDR3 sequences, with 50% as singletons. Trimming cost V 0 bases and J 2 bases, with 16 bases left between them. Per the germline V gene, CDR1 is MGHRA and CDR2 is YSYEKL. There are 17 residues in the CDR3. The sequence was collected from a male donor with lung adenocarcinoma. The CD4 and CD8 labels of this study may be unreliable. The sequencing sample was made of CD8+ T cells from the margin of a lung tumor. The chain has TRBV4-1 and TRBJ1-2, with unresolved D. The CDR3 nucleotides are TGCGCCAGCAGCCAAGATTGGGCAGGAGACGTAAACTATGGCTACACCTTC. It is translated as CASSQDWAGDVNYGYTF.